Listed here are 2 T cell receptor beta chains from one sample, sequenced in a study of blood T cell repertoires in COVID-19. Assay: immunoSEQ multiplex PCR; the TCRdb copy retains only in-frame clones and omits some. Counted here are some 250,000 clones, approximately 88% occurring once; the ten biggest clones make up roughly 27%. The source material was peripheral blood. The receptors were sampled from a man between 40 and 49 years old with acute or convalescent COVID-19.

The J gene is TRBJ2-5, the V gene TRBV14; D not resolved. Germline assignment: CDR1 SGHDN and CDR2 FVKESK. V lost 4 bases, J lost 0 bases, and 9 bases lay in between. This CDR3 is built from 14 residues. CDR3 in amino acids: CASSRNKYQETQYF. The CDR3 DNA follows: TGTGCCAGCAGCCGAAACAAGTACCAAGAGACCCAGTACTTC.

The chain uses TRBV7-9 and TRBJ2-7; the match to TRBD2 covers 14 bases. Losses at the gene ends were 2 bases for V and 4 bases for J; bases not matched to a gene: 7. Germline CDR1 SEHNR, CDR2 FQNEAQ (reference sequence). This CDR3 is 17 amino acids long. For the CDR3, the DNA is TGTGCCAGCAGCTTACCCCTCGGGACTAGCGGGGGATACGAGCAGTACTTC. This encodes CASSLPLGTSGGYEQYF.